Below, 6 T cell receptor beta chains from the same sample are listed, as sequenced in a study of T cells in Graves' hyperthyroidism and ophthalmopathy. Amplification yielded TCR beta CDR3 regions, with RNA transcripts as the source. The TCR CDR3 was amplified in a first-round RT-PCR using the HTBI primer set. In TCRdb, the multiplex PCR reads were re-called with MiXCR into one record per CDR3 protein. The data show a few hundred thousand distinct CDR3 sequences, roughly 13% seen once. What was sequenced was blood. The source is a woman between 18 and 30 years old with Graves' hyperthyroidism.

This clonotype appeared many times. The V and J genes are TRBV20-1 and TRBJ2-5; the D call may be TRBD1 or TRBD2 (5 bases each). This CDR3 comprises 14 residues. Trimming pared 4 bases from V and 4 bases from J, leaving 16 bases between. The germline CDR1 and CDR2 sequences are DFQATT and SNEGSKA (reference sequence). CDR3 bases: TGCAGTGCTAACGCTGGGACGGCCGGAGAGACCCAGTACTTC. It specifies CSANAGTAGETQYF.

Remarks on this clonotype: A much larger clone is a single base away; this may be a read error. Written as DNA, the CDR3 is TGTGCTAGTGGGGGCTTAAATGAAGCTTTCTTT. Translating it yields CASGGLNEAFF. J is TRBJ1-1 and V is TRBV12-5, with D hard to call. Germline V lookup: CDR1 LGHNT, CDR2 FRNRAP. Trimming took 6 bases from V and 7 from J, leaving 9 bases between them. This CDR3 spans 11 amino acids.

This clonotype showed up many times. The CDR3 region has the DNA TGTGCCAGCAGCGTCCGGGACCGCCGCTCCTACAATGAGCAGTTCTTC. It specifies CASSVRDRRSYNEQFF. The chain employs TRBV7-8 and TRBJ2-1; D could derive from TRBD1 or TRBD2 (5 bases each). There are 16 residues in the CDR3. The V end was cut by 5 bases, the J end by 0 bases, with 14 bases between. Looked up from germline, CDR1 is SGHVS and CDR2 is FQNEAQ.

This clonotype occurred a few times. V and J are TRBV4-1 and TRBJ1-5; unclear D gene. Trimming took 0 bases from V and 0 from J, leaving 15 bases between them. This CDR3 has 18 residues. Germline CDR1 MGHRA, CDR2 YSYEKL. The DNA for the CDR3 is TGCGCCAGCAGCCAAGATCTCTACCGCGGATATAGCAATCAGCCCCAGCATTTT. This gives the protein CASSQDLYRGYSNQPQHF.

This clonotype was counted many times. The chain is built from TRBV20-1 and TRBJ1-3; 10 bases fit TRBD1. The CDR3 has 17 amino acids. The ends lost 0 bases at V and 4 bases at J; junction bases unmatched: 9. Germline assignment: CDR1 DFQATT and CDR2 SNEGSKA (reference sequence). The chain's CDR3 is CSARDRDRGFVGNTIYF. CDR3 DNA sequence: TGCAGTGCTAGAGATCGGGACAGGGGCTTCGTGGGAAACACCATATATTTT.

In regard to this clonotype: A much larger clone differs by one base, so this may be a read error. V gene TRBV30 combines with J gene TRBJ1-2; D not resolved. The V gene's germline CDR1 is GTSNPN and CDR2 SVGIG (reference sequence). The CDR3 has 13 amino acids. V was clipped by 5 bases and J by 4 bases, with 14 bases between them. CDR3: CAWRFTGGYGYTF. DNA for the CDR3: TGTGCCTGGCGTTTTACTGGCGGCTATGGCTACACCTTC.